The clone carrying this TCR beta chain was seen ten or more times. Its antigen remains unknown. Indicated time point: newly diagnosed GD, antithyroid drugs for less than 3 months. Isolated PBMC RNA provided the starting material for the TCR library. Trimming removed 3 bases from V and 4 bases from J, with 12 bases in between. The CDR3 loop spans 14 amino acids. CDR1 and CDR2 (germline): SGHAT, FQNNGV. Researchers made TCR beta libraries by using iRepertoire HTBI primers and running Arm-PCR on CDR3 regions. TCRdb re-derived calls from the multiplex PCR reads in MiXCR, one entry per CDR3 protein. The repertoire holds roughly 420,000 distinct CDR3 sequences, with less than 15% as singletons. The sample belongs to a study of regulatory T cells in long-lasting Graves disease. Study-level findings and limits: Persistent-disease Graves' patients showed less TCR diversity than new cases.

These data also featured in a second study, about T cells in Graves' hyperthyroidism and ophthalmopathy. This second report adds: Expanded thyroid clonotypes (above 0.001) were mostly also found in blood.

The receptor comes from a woman in her fifties or sixties with Graves disease. The chain employs TRBV11-2 and TRBJ1-1; a possible D gene is TRBD1 (5 bases). Sequences were derived from peripheral blood mononuclear cells (PBMCs), sampled at new diagnosis, from a patient treated with antithyroid drugs. The CDR3 bases are TGTGCCAGCAGCTTGGCTCAGGGTGGCACTGAAGCTTTCTTT. Translation: CASSLAQGGTEAFF.